The next 7 T cell receptor beta chains were all read from a single sample in a study of technical replicates of blood from a few donors. Data came from immunoSEQ multiplex PCR; TCRdb stores just in-frame clones and leaves some out. The sample consists of more than 65,000 clones, 93% of them appearing once. Sequencing used T cells isolated from PBMCs. These receptors originate from a human donor in good health.

Points on this clone: Sequence at one end of the junction differs from germline and may be a read error. The chain has TRBV18 and TRBJ1-1, with 7 bases that match TRBD1. Germline-derived CDR1 and CDR2 are KGHSH and LQKENI. The CDR3 totals 12 residues. The DNA of the CDR3 is TGTGCCAGCTCCGTGACAGGGCGTGAATCTTTCTTT. Protein: CASSVTGRESFF.

This chain links TRBV4-3 with TRBJ2-1; unclear D gene. Looked up from germline, CDR1 is LGHNA and CDR2 is YSLEER. There are 14 residues in the CDR3. V dropped 3 bases and J dropped 0 bases, with 6 bases sitting between them. CDR3: CASSHLSSYNEQFF. The CDR3 bases are TGCGCCAGCAGCCATCTGAGCTCCTACAATGAGCAGTTCTTC.

The chain carries TRBV14 and TRBJ2-3; maybe TRBD2 (6 bases). The CDR3 spans 15 residues. The germline V gene has CDR1 SGHDN and CDR2 FVKESK. V dropped 0 bases and J dropped 6 bases, with 13 bases sitting between them. The CDR3 sequence is CASSQELGGGDTQYF. CDR3 sequence (DNA): TGTGCCAGCAGCCAAGAATTGGGAGGAGGGGATACGCAGTATTTT.

The genes are TRBV27 and TRBJ2-3; 8 positions agree with TRBD2. With 7 bases clipped from V and 5 bases from J, the junction kept 14 bases outside the gene matches. This CDR3 has 16 amino acids. The germline V gene has CDR1 MNHEY and CDR2 SMNVEV (reference sequence). The CDR3 DNA reads TGTGCCAGCACCACCGCATGGCGGGAGGAGGTAGATACGCAGTATTTT. Translating it yields CASTTAWREEVDTQYF.

V gene TRBV5-4 combines with J gene TRBJ2-1; 8 nucleotides line up with TRBD2. This CDR3 contains 16 residues. Trimming cost V 4 bases and J 4 bases; bases outside gene matches: 10. Germline V CDR1 and CDR2: SGHNT, YYREEE (reference sequence). The CDR3 spells CASSPTKRENYNEQFF. As DNA, the CDR3 is TGTGCCAGCAGCCCCACCAAGCGGGAGAATTACAATGAGCAGTTCTTC.

The chain joins TRBV10-3 to TRBJ2-5; D is undetermined. Germline V gene sequence: CDR1 ENHRY, CDR2 SYGVKD. With 4 bases removed from V and 4 bases from J, the gap between germline ends came to 13 bases. The CDR3 length is 14 residues. CDR3 nucleotides: TGTGCCATCAGTGGAACTACCCTAACAGAGACCCAGTACTTC. This encodes CAISGTTLTETQYF.

The chain has TRBV20-1 and TRBJ1-4; D is uncertain. The germline V gene encodes CDR1 DFQATT and CDR2 SNEGSKA (reference sequence). The CDR3 extends over 10 amino acids. Trimming pared 5 bases from V and 12 bases from J, leaving 10 bases between. The CDR3: CSARREELFF. The DNA for the CDR3 is TGCAGTGCTCGGCGGGAGGAACTGTTTTTT.